This is a list of T cell receptor beta chains from one sample in a study of blood T cell repertoires in COVID-19. TCRdb's table, derived via immunoSEQ multiplex PCR, lists solely in-frame clones and lacks some. The profile shows roughly 93,000 clones, around 86% of them singletons. Sequencing used peripheral blood. The source is a human donor in a cohort sampled during active COVID-19. Both conserved end residues are part of each CDR3.

>TRBV14|16|TRBJ2-3
CASSQVGGSGADTQYF
>TRBV28|14|TRBJ2-2
CASNSGANTGELFF
>TRBV5-1|14|TRBJ2-3
CASSLGEPTDTQYF
>TRBV9|14|TRBJ1-5
CASSVQDDNQPQHF
>TRBV10-1|13|TRBJ2-7
CASSDGVTSPQYF
>TRBV19|15|TRBJ2-3
CASSMGRGIADTQYF
>TRBV27|14|TRBJ2-7
CASSLRGLTYEQYF
>TRBV11-2|14|TRBJ2-2
CASSSSGNTGELFF
>TRBV2|14|TRBJ2-7
CASRRTSTSYEQYF
>TRBV27|18|TRBJ1-5
CASSSGQGRSGSNQPQHF
>TRBV28|18|TRBJ2-1
CASRPQVAKRGAYNEQFF
>TRBV2|16|TRBJ2-2
CASSFDRGQNTGELFF
>TRBV6-6|16|TRBJ2-3
CASTKDGRGGTDTQYF
>TRBV6-5|14|TRBJ1-6
CASSYEGGNSPLHF
>TRBV27|13|TRBJ2-1
CASGDFPYNEQFF
>TRBV15|15|TRBJ1-5
CATSRDQNSNQPQHF
>TRBV9|13|TRBJ2-1
CASSVGGSNEQFF
>TRBV7-9|14|TRBJ2-5
CASSLQAVRETQYF
>TRBV11-2|14|TRBJ1-2
CASSYTTGVKGYTF
>TRBV15|13|TRBJ1-1
CATSRQYNTEAFF
>TRBV28|15|TRBJ2-6
CASSTQGSGANVLTF
>TRBV19|14|TRBJ2-2
CASSMVANTGELFF
>TRBV28|15|TRBJ2-7
CASKYQPGLVFEQYF
>TRBV28|14|TRBJ2-2
CASSSRTNTGELFF
>TRBV15|14|TRBJ2-7
CATSRGGGAYEQYF
>TRBV19|15|TRBJ2-1
CASSIGLAGFNEQFF
>TRBV10-3|13|TRBJ2-1
CAISFGIANEQFF
>TRBV27|16|TRBJ1-1
CASSLSPHVWNTEAFF
>TRBV6-6|16|TRBJ2-1
CASSYIVGGRTDEQFF
>TRBV19|16|TRBJ2-2
CASSISLAGHTGELFF
>TRBV10-1|12|TRBJ1-4
CASSDEGEKLFF
>TRBV7-6|14|TRBJ2-2
CASSSTSPPGELFF
>TRBV5-6|16|TRBJ2-1
CASSRKLAGGYNEQFF
>TRBV18|16|TRBJ2-2
CASSPGDSRFTGELFF
>TRBV6-5|15|TRBJ2-7
CASTVLAGDAYEQYF
>TRBV5-6|14|TRBJ2-4
CASSLQVTSNIQYF
>TRBV10-1|13|TRBJ1-4
CASSQGRGEKLFF
>TRBV18|14|TRBJ2-7
CATSVGTGLTEQYF
>TRBV28|15|TRBJ1-2
CASSVPRTGGRGYTF
>TRBV5-1|14|TRBJ1-5
CASSLGTENQPQHF
>TRBV9|16|TRBJ2-7
CASSALLAGGLYEQYF
>TRBV3-1/TRBV3-2|16|TRBJ1-2
CASSQLPTEPYYGYTF
>TRBV5-6|15|TRBJ2-3
CASSHSGSMTDTQYF